The clone carrying this T cell receptor (beta chain) was seen only a few times. The data stem from a study of blood T cell repertoires in COVID-19. Study at large: Spain, Italy and the United States supplied samples that represented acute and convalescent COVID-19.

This table comes from immunoSEQ multiplex PCR, and its TCRdb copy is limited to in-frame clones, with some not included. The sample consists of around 110,000 clones, around 80% of them appearing once. The CDR3 runs 14 residues. Germline CDR1 and CDR2: MNHEY and SVGAGI. Losses at the gene ends were 6 bases for V and 7 bases for J; bases not matched to a gene: 9. Sequences were obtained from peripheral blood. This rearrangement joins TRBV6-5 to TRBJ2-1; 7 bases line up with TRBD1. The receptor was isolated from an older man with acute or convalescent COVID-19. The CDR3 DNA follows: TGTGCCAGCAGCTCAATCGACAGGGCGAATGAGCAGTTCTTC. This translates into CASSSIDRANEQFF.